This entry features one TCR beta chain sequence. This sample is part of a study of blood T cell repertoires in COVID-19. On the study more broadly: Some COVID-19 samples were acute and others convalescent; all came from the United States, Italy and Spain. Sample material is recorded as cDNA or gDNA derived from T cells, B-cell-depleted T cells, or PBMCs.

The ends lost 5 bases at V and 3 bases at J; junction bases unmatched: 1. CDR3 length: 13 amino acids. Germline V gene sequence: CDR1 MNHEY, CDR2 SVGAGI. As processed by the authors: The assay estimated nucleated cells by amplifying reference gene primers. TCRdb keeps only in-frame clones here, not all; method: immunoSEQ multiplex PCR. The V and J calls and clone size were taken over from that table, and D and trimming were inferred from the DNA. Of 35,000 to 50,000 clones listed, 85% were seen once; the top ten hold approximately 13%. The gene calls are TRBV6-5 and TRBJ2-5; 9 bases match TRBD2. Source material: peripheral blood. This TCR was sampled from a woman between 65 and 79 years old in a cohort sampled during active COVID-19. The CDR3 bases are TGTGCCAGCAGTAGACTAGCGGAAGAGACCCAGTACTTC. This codes for CASSRLAEETQYF.